The 8 T cell receptor beta chains below all came from one sample that was sequenced in a study of blood T cell repertoires in COVID-19. Data came from immunoSEQ multiplex PCR; TCRdb stores just in-frame clones and leaves some out. Among 140,000 or so clones, around 90% were seen once, and the ten largest hold roughly 1.5%. The sequenced sample was peripheral blood. The receptors stem from a woman in her fifties or sixties with acute or convalescent COVID-19.

The chain combines TRBV5-4 with TRBJ2-7, with TRBD2 matching over 10 bases. This CDR3 has 18 residues. Germline V gene data show CDR1 as SGHNT and CDR2 as YYREEE (reference sequence). Trimming cost V 1 base and J 2 bases; bases outside gene matches: 12. The CDR3 loop reads CASSLYRSGGAEAYEQYF. The CDR3 DNA is TGTGCCAGCAGCTTGTATCGGAGCGGGGGGGCCGAGGCCTACGAGCAGTACTTC.

This chain connects TRBV6-5 to TRBJ1-6; D is unclear. CDR1 is MNHEY and CDR2 is SVGAGI in the germline V gene. Trimming took 3 bases from V and 6 from J, leaving 9 bases between them. The CDR3 contains 14 residues. The CDR3 region has the DNA TGTGCCAGCAGTTATAGGAGGGTTAATTCACCCCTCCACTTT. Its protein product is CASSYRRVNSPLHF.

This chain uses TRBV5-6 with TRBJ2-2, with 9 bases fitting TRBD1. From germline, CDR1 is SGHDT and CDR2 YYEEEE. Germline trimming cut 2 bases from V and 5 bases from J; bases unmatched to any gene: 7. The CDR3 loop spans 16 amino acids. CDR3 sequence reads: CASSFSPGTGTGELFF. As DNA, the CDR3 is TGTGCCAGCAGCTTTAGTCCCGGGACAGGGACCGGGGAGCTGTTTTTT.

V gene TRBV28 combines with J gene TRBJ2-2; perhaps TRBD1 as D (6 bases). Germline-derived CDR1 and CDR2 are MDHEN and SYDVKM. V shed 3 bases and J shed 6 bases, with 14 bases lying between them. This CDR3 has 15 amino acids. CDR3 residues: CASSLGARVPGELFF. Written as DNA, the CDR3 is TGTGCCAGCAGTTTGGGGGCTCGTGTCCCCGGGGAGCTGTTTTTT.

The rearrangement joins TRBV6-5 to TRBJ2-3, with 10 bases aligning to TRBD2. CDR1 and CDR2 from the germline V gene are MNHEY and SVGAGI. Trimming at V came to 5 bases and at J to 7 bases, leaving 9 bases not matched to a gene. This CDR3 contains 15 residues. Here the CDR3 reads CASSLTSGRAHTQYF. CDR3 DNA: TGTGCCAGCAGTCTTACGAGCGGGAGGGCCCATACGCAGTATTTT.

The chain recombines TRBV29-1 with TRBJ1-1; no reliable D call. Trimming pared 6 bases from V and 8 bases from J, leaving 16 bases between. This CDR3 comprises 12 residues. The germline gives CDR1 SQVTM, CDR2 ANQGSEA. In DNA, the CDR3 is TGCAGCGTCACCAGGAGGGTCGCCGAAGCTTTCTTT. Translating it yields CSVTRRVAEAFF.

This clone was recorded a few times. In nucleotides, the CDR3 is TGTGCCAGCAGCCTCCGACTAGCGGGAGGCAATGAGCAGTTCTTC. Encoded protein: CASSLRLAGGNEQFF. This chain links TRBV5-6 with TRBJ2-1; 13 bases fit TRBD2. CDR3 length equals 15 residues. The V segment lost 4 bases and the J segment 6 bases; nucleotides outside the gene matches: 4. Per germline, CDR1 SGHDT and CDR2 YYEEEE.

This chain joins TRBV9 and TRBJ2-5; TRBD2 aligns across 9 bases. Germline V lookup: CDR1 SGDLS, CDR2 YYNGEE. The CDR3 runs to 17 residues. J was trimmed by 5 bases and V by 4 bases; bases with no gene match: 15. The CDR3 is CASSPSVGGRAYETQYF. The CDR3 DNA is TGTGCCAGCAGCCCCTCCGTTGGCGGGAGGGCCTATGAGACCCAGTACTTC.